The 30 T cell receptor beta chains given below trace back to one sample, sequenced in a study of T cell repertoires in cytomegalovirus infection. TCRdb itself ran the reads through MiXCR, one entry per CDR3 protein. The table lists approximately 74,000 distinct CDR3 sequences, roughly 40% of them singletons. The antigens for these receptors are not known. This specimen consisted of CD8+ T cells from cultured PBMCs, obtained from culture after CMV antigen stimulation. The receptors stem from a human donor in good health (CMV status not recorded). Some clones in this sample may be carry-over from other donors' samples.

DNA for the CDR3: TGTGCCAGCAGTTACCACCACACCCCGGGACGGGGGACTGAAGCTTTCTTT. Protein: CASSYHHTPGRGTEAFF. V is TRBV6-1 and J is TRBJ1-1; D possibly corresponds to TRBD1 (5 bases). The V end lost 5 bases, the J end lost 5 bases, and 24 bases lay between the germline ends. Germline CDR1 MNHNS, CDR2 SASEGT. This CDR3 contains 17 residues.

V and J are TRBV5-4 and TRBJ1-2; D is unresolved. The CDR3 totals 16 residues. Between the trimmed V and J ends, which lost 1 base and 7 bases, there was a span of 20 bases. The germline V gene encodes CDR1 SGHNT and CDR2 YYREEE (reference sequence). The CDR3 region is CASSLRSRGPHAGYTF. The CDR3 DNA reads TGTGCCAGCAGCTTGCGGTCCCGGGGTCCCCATGCTGGCTACACCTTC. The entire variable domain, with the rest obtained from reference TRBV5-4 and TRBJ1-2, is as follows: ETGVTQSPTHLIKTRGQQVTLRCSSQSGHNTVSWYQQALGQGPQFIFQYYREEENGRGNFPPRFSGLQFPNYSSELNVNALELDDSALYLCASSLRSRGPHAGYTFGSGTRLTVV.

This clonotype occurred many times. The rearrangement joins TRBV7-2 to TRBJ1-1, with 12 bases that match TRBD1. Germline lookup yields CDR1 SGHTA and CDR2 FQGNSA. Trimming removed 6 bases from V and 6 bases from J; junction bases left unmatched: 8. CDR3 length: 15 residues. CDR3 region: CASRHTGTGGAEAFF. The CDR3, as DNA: TGTGCCAGCAGGCACACCGGGACAGGGGGCGCTGAAGCTTTCTTT.

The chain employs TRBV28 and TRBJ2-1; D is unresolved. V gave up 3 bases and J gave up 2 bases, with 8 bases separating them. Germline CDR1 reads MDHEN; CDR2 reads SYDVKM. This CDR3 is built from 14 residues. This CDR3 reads CASSLFAAYNEQFF. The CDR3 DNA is TGTGCCAGCAGTTTGTTTGCCGCCTACAATGAGCAGTTCTTC.

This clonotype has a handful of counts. The CDR3 sequence is CASSQFMGEDYNEQFF. The CDR3 DNA follows: TGCGCCAGCAGCCAATTTATGGGGGAGGACTACAATGAGCAGTTCTTC. This chain links TRBV4-1 with TRBJ2-1; perhaps TRBD2 as D (6 bases). V lost 2 bases to trimming and J lost 3 bases, with 14 bases between them. The CDR3 loop spans 16 amino acids. The germline gives CDR1 MGHRA, CDR2 YSYEKL.

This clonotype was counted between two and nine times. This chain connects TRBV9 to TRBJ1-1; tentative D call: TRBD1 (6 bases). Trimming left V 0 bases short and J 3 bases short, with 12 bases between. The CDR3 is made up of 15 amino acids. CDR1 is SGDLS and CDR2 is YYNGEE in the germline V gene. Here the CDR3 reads CASSVVAGEYTEAFF. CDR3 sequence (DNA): TGTGCCAGCAGCGTAGTAGCAGGGGAGTACACTGAAGCTTTCTTT. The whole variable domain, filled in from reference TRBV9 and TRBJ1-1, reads DSGVTQTPKHLITATGQRVTLRCSPRSGDLSVYWYQQSLDQGLQFLIQYYNGEERAKGNILERFSAQQFPDLHSELNLSSLELGDSALYFCASSVVAGEYTEAFFGQGTRLTVV.

CDR3 residues: CASSRTSGSSYNEQFF. In DNA form, the CDR3 reads TGTGCCAGTAGTAGAACTAGCGGATCCTCCTACAATGAGCAGTTCTTC. V is TRBV19 and J is TRBJ2-1; 8 bases line up with TRBD2. The CDR3 has 16 amino acids. After removal of 4 bases from V and 0 bases from J, the junction contained 5 bases not matched to a gene. Germline loops: CDR1 LNHDA, CDR2 SQIVND (reference sequence).

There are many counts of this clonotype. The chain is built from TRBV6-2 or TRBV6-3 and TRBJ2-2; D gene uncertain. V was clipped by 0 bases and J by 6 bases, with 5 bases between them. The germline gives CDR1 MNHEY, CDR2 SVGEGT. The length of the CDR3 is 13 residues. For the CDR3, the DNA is TGTGCCAGCAGTTACTCGACGGCCGGGGAGCTGTTTTTT. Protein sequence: CASSYSTAGELFF.

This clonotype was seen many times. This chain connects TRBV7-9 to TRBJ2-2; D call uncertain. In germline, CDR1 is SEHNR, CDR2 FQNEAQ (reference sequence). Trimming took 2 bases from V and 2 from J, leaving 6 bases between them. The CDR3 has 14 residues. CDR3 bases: TGTGCCAGCAGCTTAAATCCAAACACCGGGGAGCTGTTTTTT. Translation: CASSLNPNTGELFF.

DNA of the CDR3: TGTGCCAGCAAGTACACCACTGGACAGGGGGCCTCAGGGGCCAACGTCCTGACTTTC. Amino acids: CASKYTTGQGASGANVLTF. This chain links TRBV6-6 with TRBJ2-6; the match to TRBD1 covers 11 bases. Germline loops: CDR1 MNHNY, CDR2 SVGAGI (reference sequence). After removal of 7 bases from V and 4 bases from J, the junction contained 15 bases not matched to a gene. The CDR3 is made up of 19 amino acids.

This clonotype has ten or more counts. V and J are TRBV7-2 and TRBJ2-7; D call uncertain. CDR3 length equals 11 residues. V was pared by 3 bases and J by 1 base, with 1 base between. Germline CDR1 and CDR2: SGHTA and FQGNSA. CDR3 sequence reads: CASSLSYEQYF. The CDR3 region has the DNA TGTGCCAGCAGCTTGTCCTACGAGCAGTACTTC.

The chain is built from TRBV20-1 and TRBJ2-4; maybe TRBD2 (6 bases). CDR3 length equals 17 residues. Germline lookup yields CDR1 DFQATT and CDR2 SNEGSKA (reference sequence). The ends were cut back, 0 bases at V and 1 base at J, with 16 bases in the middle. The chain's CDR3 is CSARDQDPGGAKNIQYF. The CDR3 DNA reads TGCAGTGCTAGAGATCAGGACCCCGGAGGGGCCAAAAACATTCAGTACTTC.

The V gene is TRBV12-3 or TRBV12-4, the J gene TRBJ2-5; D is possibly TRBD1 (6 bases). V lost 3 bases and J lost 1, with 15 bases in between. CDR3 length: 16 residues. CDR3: CASSLLDTGFQETQYF. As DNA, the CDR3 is TGTGCCAGCAGTTTGTTGGACACAGGGTTCCAAGAGACCCAGTACTTC.

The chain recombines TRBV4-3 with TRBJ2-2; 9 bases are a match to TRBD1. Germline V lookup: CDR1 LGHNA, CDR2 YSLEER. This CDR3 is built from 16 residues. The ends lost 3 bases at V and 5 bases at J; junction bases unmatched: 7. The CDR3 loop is CASSHRDRVWTGELFF. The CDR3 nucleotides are TGCGCCAGCAGCCACCGGGACAGGGTATGGACCGGGGAGCTGTTTTTT.

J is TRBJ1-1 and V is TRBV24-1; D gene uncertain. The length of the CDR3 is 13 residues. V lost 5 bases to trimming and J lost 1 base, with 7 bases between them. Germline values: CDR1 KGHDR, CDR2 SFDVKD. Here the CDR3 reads CATSVGRNTEAFF. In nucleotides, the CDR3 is TGTGCCACCAGTGTGGGGAGGAACACTGAAGCTTTCTTT.

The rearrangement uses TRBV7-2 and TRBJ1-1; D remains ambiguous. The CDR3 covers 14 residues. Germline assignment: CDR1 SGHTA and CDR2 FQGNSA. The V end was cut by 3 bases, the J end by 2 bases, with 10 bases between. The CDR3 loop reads CASSFSDSNTEAFF. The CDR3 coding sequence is TGTGCCAGCAGCTTCTCGGACTCCAACACTGAAGCTTTCTTT.

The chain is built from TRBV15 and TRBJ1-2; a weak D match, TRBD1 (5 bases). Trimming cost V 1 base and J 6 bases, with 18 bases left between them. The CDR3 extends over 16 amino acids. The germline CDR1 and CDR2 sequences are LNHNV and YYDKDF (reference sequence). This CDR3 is CATSRGGRQGIDGYTF. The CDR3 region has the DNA TGTGCCACCAGCAGAGGTGGGCGGCAGGGTATCGATGGCTACACCTTC.

The CDR3 sequence: CASSLGAGDSPYEQYF. CDR3 sequence (DNA): TGTGCCAGCAGCTTAGGGGCAGGGGACTCACCATACGAGCAGTACTTC. The J gene is TRBJ2-7, the V gene TRBV11-2, with D perhaps given as TRBD1 or TRBD2 (6 bases each). V lost 1 base and J 4 bases, leaving 17 bases between the germline ends. The CDR3 has 16 residues. The V gene's germline CDR1 is SGHAT and CDR2 FQNNGV.

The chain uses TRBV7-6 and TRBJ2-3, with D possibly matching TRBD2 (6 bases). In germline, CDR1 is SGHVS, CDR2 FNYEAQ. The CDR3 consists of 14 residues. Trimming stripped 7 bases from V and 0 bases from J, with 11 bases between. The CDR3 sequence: CASTSRGSTDTQYF. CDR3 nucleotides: TGTGCCAGCACCTCACGGGGGAGCACAGATACGCAGTATTTT. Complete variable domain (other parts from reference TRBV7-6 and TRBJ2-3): GAGVSQSPRYKVTKRGQDVALRCDPISGHVSLYWYRQALGQGPEFLTYFNYEAQQDKSGLPNDRFSAERPEGSISTLTIQRTEQRDSAMYRCASTSRGSTDTQYFGPGTRLTVL.

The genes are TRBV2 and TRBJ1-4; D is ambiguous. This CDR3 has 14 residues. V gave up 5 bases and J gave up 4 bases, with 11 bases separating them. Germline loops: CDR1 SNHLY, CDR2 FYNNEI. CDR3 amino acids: CASSSYSDNEKLFF. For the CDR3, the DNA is TGTGCCAGCAGTTCCTATAGCGATAATGAAAAACTGTTTTTT.

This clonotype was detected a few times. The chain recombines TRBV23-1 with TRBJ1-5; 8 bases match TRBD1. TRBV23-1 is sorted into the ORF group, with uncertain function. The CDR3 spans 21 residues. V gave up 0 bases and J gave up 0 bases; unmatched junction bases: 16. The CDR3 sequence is CASSQSGQGLWGTLSNQPQHF. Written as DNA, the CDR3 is TGCGCCAGCAGTCAATCCGGACAGGGACTTTGGGGGACCCTTAGCAATCAGCCCCAGCATTTT.

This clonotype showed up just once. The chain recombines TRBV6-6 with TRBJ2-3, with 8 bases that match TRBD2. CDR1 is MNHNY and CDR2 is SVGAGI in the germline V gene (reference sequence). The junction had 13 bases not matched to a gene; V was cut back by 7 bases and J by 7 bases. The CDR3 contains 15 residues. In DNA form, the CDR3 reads TGTGCCAGCAATTCCCCGCCTAGCGGGTCAAATACGCAGTATTTT. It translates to CASNSPPSGSNTQYF.

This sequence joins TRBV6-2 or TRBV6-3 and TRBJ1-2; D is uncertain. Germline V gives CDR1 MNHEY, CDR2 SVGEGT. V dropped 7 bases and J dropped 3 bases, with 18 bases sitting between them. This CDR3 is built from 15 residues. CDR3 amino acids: CASNSRSRWDYGYTF. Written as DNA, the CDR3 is TGTGCCAGCAATTCGAGAAGTCGCTGGGACTATGGCTACACCTTC.

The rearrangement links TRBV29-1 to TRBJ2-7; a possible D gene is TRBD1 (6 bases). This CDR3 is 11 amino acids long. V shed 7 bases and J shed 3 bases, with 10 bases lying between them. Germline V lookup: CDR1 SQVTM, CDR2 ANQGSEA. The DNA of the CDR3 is TGCAGCGGATCGACAGGCTACGAGCAGTACTTC. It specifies CSGSTGYEQYF.

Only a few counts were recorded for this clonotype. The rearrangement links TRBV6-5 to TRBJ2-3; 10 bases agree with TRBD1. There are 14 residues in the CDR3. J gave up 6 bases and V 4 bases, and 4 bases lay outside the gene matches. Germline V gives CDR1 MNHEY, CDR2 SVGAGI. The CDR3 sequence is CASSSGQGTDTQYF. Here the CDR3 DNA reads TGTGCCAGCAGTTCGGGACAGGGGACGGATACGCAGTATTTT.

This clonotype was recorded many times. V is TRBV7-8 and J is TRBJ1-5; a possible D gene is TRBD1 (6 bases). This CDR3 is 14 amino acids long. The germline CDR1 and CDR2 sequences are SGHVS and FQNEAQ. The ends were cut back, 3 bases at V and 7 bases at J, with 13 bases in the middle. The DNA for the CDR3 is TGTGCCAGCAGCTTTGGGCAGGGGAGGCAGCCCCAGCATTTT. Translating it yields CASSFGQGRQPQHF.

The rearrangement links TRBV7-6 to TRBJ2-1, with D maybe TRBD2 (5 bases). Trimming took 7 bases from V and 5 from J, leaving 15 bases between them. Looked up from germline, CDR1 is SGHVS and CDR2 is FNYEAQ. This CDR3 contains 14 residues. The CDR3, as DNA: TGTGCCAGCATCCTGGAGGCCGGGGACAATGAGCAGTTCTTC. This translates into CASILEAGDNEQFF.

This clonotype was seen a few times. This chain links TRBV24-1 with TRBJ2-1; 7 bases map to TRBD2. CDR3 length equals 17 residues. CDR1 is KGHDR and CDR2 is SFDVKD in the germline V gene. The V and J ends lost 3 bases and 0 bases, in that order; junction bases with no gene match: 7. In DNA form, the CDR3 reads TGTGCCACCAGTGATGCTAGCGGTACCCACTCCTACAATGAGCAGTTCTTC. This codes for CATSDASGTHSYNEQFF.

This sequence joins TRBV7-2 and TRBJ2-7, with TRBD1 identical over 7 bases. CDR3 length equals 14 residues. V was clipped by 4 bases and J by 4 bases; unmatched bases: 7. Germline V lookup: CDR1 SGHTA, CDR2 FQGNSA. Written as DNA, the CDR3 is TGTGCCAGCAGCTACTCGACAGGGTCTTACGAGCAGTACTTC. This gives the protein CASSYSTGSYEQYF.

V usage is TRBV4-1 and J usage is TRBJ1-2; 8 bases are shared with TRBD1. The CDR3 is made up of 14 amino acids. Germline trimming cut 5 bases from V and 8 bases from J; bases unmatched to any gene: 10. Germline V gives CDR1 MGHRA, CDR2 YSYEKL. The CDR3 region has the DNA TGCGCCAGCAGCGTTAGGACAGGGAATAGCGGCTACACCTTC. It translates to CASSVRTGNSGYTF.